The TCR beta chain under discussion was sequenced for a study of T-cell reconstitution after alpha-beta-depleted transplantation in children. Study observations and caveats: Diversity and T-cell counts at one year after transplant derived mostly from new T cells.

Unique molecular identifiers were incorporated when the TCRbeta library was constructed. TCRdb used MiXCR to reprocess the PCR reads, holding one entry per CDR3 protein. The table includes 200,000 or so distinct CDR3 sequences, just under 6.5% detected once. This clonotype was observed many times. Its antigen is not known. The CDR3 spans 14 residues. Trimming took 3 bases from V and 0 from J, leaving 7 bases between them. The TCR was taken from a girl under two years old with combined immunodeficiency, due to receive a stem cell transplant. The sequencing used PBMCs, collected before TCRalphabeta/CD19-depleted stem cell transplant. The V and J genes are TRBV12-3 or TRBV12-4 and TRBJ2-3, with D perhaps matching TRBD1 or TRBD2 (5 bases each). CDR3 in DNA: TGTGCCAGCAGTTTTGAGGGGAGCACAGATACGCAGTATTTT. It encodes CASSFEGSTDTQYF.